This is a list of T cell receptor beta chains from one sample in a study of blood T cell repertoires in COVID-19. Only in-frame clones appear in the TCRdb table, and some are missing; sequencing was by immunoSEQ multiplex PCR. The sample has 200,000 to 250,000 clones, just under 85% seen once. The sample comprised peripheral blood. These receptors all stem from a woman aged 45 to 65 with active or convalescent COVID-19. The CDR3 runs from the conserved cysteine through the conserved F or W. A D gene is named only where the DNA matches it firmly. Clone size is given for some rows only: seen once, a few or many times, or a class if the clone is expanded.

j_call d_call v_call clone_size cdr3_nt cdr3_aa
TRBJ1-5 . TRBV18 once TGTGCCAGCTCGGAGGGAAGCAATCAGCCCCAGCATTTT CASSEGSNQPQHF
TRBJ1-1 . TRBV5-6 . TGTGCCAGCAGCCCTGGCGGGAGAGGGGGGCACACTGAAGCTTTCTTT CASSPGGRGGHTEAFF
TRBJ2-7 . TRBV14 . TGTGCCAGCAGCCAAGCTTGGGCTACCGAGCAGTACTTC CASSQAWATEQYF
TRBJ2-3 . TRBV15 . TGTGCCACCAGCACAAGGGGCGGAGGCACAGATACGCAGTATTTT CATSTRGGGTDTQYF
TRBJ2-1 TRBD2 TRBV6-4 . TGTGCCAGCAGTGGAGCGGGAGGTAACTACAATGAGCAGTTCTTC CASSGAGGNYNEQFF
TRBJ1-1 . TRBV5-8 . TGTGCCAGCAGCTTCCAAGGGGGACGGATGAACACTGAAGCTTTCTTT CASSFQGGRMNTEAFF
TRBJ1-2 TRBD1 TRBV5-6 . TGTGCCAGCAGCTTGGGGCAGGGGGCCAACTATGGCTACACCTTC CASSLGQGANYGYTF
TRBJ1-1 . TRBV28 . TGTGCCAGCAGACCTCAGGGTTCTGAAGCTTTCTTT CASRPQGSEAFF
TRBJ1-6 . TRBV6-4 many TGTGCCAGCAGTGAAGCATCTAATTCACCCCTCCACTTT CASSEASNSPLHF
TRBJ1-6 TRBD1 TRBV6-2/TRBV6-3 . TGTGCCAGCAGTCAAACACAGGGGGTCTCACCCCTCCACTTT CASSQTQGVSPLHF
TRBJ2-3 . TRBV11-3 . TGTGCCAGCAGCCAAGGGGGTGCGGAAGAAGAGGGAGATACGCAGTATTTT CASSQGGAEEEGDTQYF
TRBJ1-6 . TRBV7-9 . TGTGCCAGCAGGGATACCGGGGGTTACTCACCCCTCCACTTT CASRDTGGYSPLHF
TRBJ2-2 . TRBV2 . TGTGCCAGCATTTCGGGGAACGGGGAGCTGTTTTTT CASISGNGELFF
TRBJ1-5 . TRBV2 . TGTGCCAGCAGGGGGGGGCCGAGCAATCAGCCCCAGCATTTT CASRGGPSNQPQHF
TRBJ2-5 TRBD2 TRBV7-9 few TGTGCCAGCAGCTTAGCTCGCGGGAGGGCCGTAGAGACCCAGTACTTC CASSLARGRAVETQYF
TRBJ1-1 . TRBV7-2 few TGTGCCAGCAGCTTATCGGGCAGGGCAGAAGCTTTCTTT CASSLSGRAEAFF
TRBJ1-1 . TRBV5-1 few TGCGCCAGCAGCTTCATGGACAGGAACACTGAAGCTTTCTTT CASSFMDRNTEAFF
TRBJ2-7 . TRBV7-9 few TGTGCCAGCAGCTCAGGGGTGGGGAATTACGAGCAGTACTTC CASSSGVGNYEQYF
TRBJ1-6 . TRBV6-5 . TGTGCCAGCAGTTACGGGTCTAGCTCCTATAATTCACCCCTCCACTTT CASSYGSSSYNSPLHF
TRBJ2-4 . TRBV27 . TGTGCCAGCAGTTTACCGGGGGAGGTTCTAGCCAAAAACATTCAGTACTTC CASSLPGEVLAKNIQYF
TRBJ2-1 TRBD2 TRBV7-9 . TGTGCCAGCAGCTCGGAATTGGAGCGGGGGAATGAGCAGTTCTTC CASSSELERGNEQFF
TRBJ1-4 TRBD1 TRBV25-1 . TGTGCCAGCGGGACCTCCAGGGGGCTGGGGGAAAAACTGTTTTTT CASGTSRGLGEKLFF
TRBJ1-2 . TRBV23-1 . TGCGCCAGCAGTCAATTCCGGGGACAAATTAAAAACTATGGCTACACCTTC CASSQFRGQIKNYGYTF
TRBJ1-6 TRBD1 TRBV30 . TGTGCCTGGAGTGTTAGTTGGGGGACAGGGAATTCACCCCTCCACTTT CAWSVSWGTGNSPLHF
TRBJ1-1 . TRBV12-3/TRBV12-4 . TGTGCCAGCAGGGGGGGAACTGAAGCTTTCTTT CASRGGTEAFF
TRBJ2-7 . TRBV5-1 . TGCGCCAGCAGCTTGGGAGGACAAGCCTACGAGCAGTACTTC CASSLGGQAYEQYF
TRBJ1-5 . TRBV28 few TGTGCCAGCAGTTCCACCGGACTGTTTTCCACGGGAAATCAGCCCCAGCATTTT CASSSTGLFSTGNQPQHF
TRBJ2-7 TRBD2 TRBV2 . TGTGCCAGCAACCAGAGGCGGGAGGGGGTCTACGAGCAGTACTTC CASNQRREGVYEQYF
TRBJ1-3 . TRBV24-1 . TGTGCCACCCCAGGTTATTCGGGGAGCCCTGGAAACACCATATATTTT CATPGYSGSPGNTIYF
TRBJ1-2 . TRBV24-1 . TGTGCCACCAGTGATTCCTCCGGGGGGCGATATGGCTACACCTTC CATSDSSGGRYGYTF
TRBJ2-6 . TRBV15 . TGTGCCACCAGCATTCTACCAGGGACTGGGGCCAACGTCCTGACTTTC CATSILPGTGANVLTF
TRBJ1-1 TRBD1 TRBV2 . TGTGCCAGCTGGCAGGCAGGGGGCAAGGCTTTCTTT CASWQAGGKAFF
TRBJ1-2 . TRBV12-3/TRBV12-4 . TGTGCCAGCAGTCCCTCGAGCCATCGGGGCTACACCTTC CASSPSSHRGYTF
TRBJ1-6 . TRBV10-1 once TGCGCCAGCATCCAAGGACAGCCCAGCTCCTATAATTCACCCCTCCACTTT CASIQGQPSSYNSPLHF
TRBJ2-3 . TRBV10-3 . TGTGCCATCAGTGAGCCTCGACAGGCCGATACGCAGTATTTT CAISEPRQADTQYF
TRBJ2-1 . TRBV5-1 . TGCGCCAGCAGCCCGGGACAAAGCTACAATGAGCAGTTCTTC CASSPGQSYNEQFF
TRBJ2-5 TRBD2 TRBV5-1 . TGCGCCAGCAGACCACTAGCGGGGGAAGAGACCCAGTACTTC CASRPLAGEETQYF
TRBJ2-2 . TRBV5-1 . TGCGCCAGCAGCTTGGTCGACAGACGGACCGGGGAGCTGTTTTTT CASSLVDRRTGELFF
TRBJ1-2 TRBD1 TRBV28 once TGTGCCAACGCTCCCGGGACAGGGGTCGATCTCTATGGCTACACCTTC CANAPGTGVDLYGYTF
TRBJ1-1 . TRBV5-1 . TGCGCCAGCAGCTTGGACGGACAGACACCGTTAGCTTTCTTT CASSLDGQTPLAFF
TRBJ1-1 TRBD1 TRBV19 . TGTGCCAGTAGTATATTCGGGACAGTGAACACTGAAGCTTTCTTT CASSIFGTVNTEAFF
TRBJ1-2 . TRBV7-3 few TGTGCCAGCAGCTCGAACATGGTTGGCTACACCTTC CASSSNMVGYTF
TRBJ2-1 . TRBV5-1 . TGCGCCAGCAGGACGGGAGCTCTCTCCTACAATGAGCAGTTCTTC CASRTGALSYNEQFF
TRBJ1-4 TRBD1 TRBV28 . TGTGCCAGCAGTTGGGGGACAGGGAATGAAAAACTGTTTTTT CASSWGTGNEKLFF
TRBJ2-1 TRBD1 TRBV10-3 . TGTGCCTCTACACCGGACAGGGCCTACAATGAGCAGTTCTTC CASTPDRAYNEQFF
TRBJ1-5 . TRBV18 . TGTGCCAGCTCGGGGGGAGGGGTAGTGACTCAGCCCCAGCATTTT CASSGGGVVTQPQHF
TRBJ2-2 . TRBV5-1 . TGCGCCAGCAACCTAGAGACCGGGGAGCTGTTTTTT CASNLETGELFF
TRBJ2-4 . TRBV10-1 . TGCGCCAGCACCCCCTTAATCGGGGTAGCCAAAAACATTCAGTACTTC CASTPLIGVAKNIQYF
TRBJ1-1 . TRBV7-7 . TGTGCCAGCAGCTTGTCGGGGAACACTGAAGCTTTCTTT CASSLSGNTEAFF
TRBJ1-6 TRBD1 TRBV6-5 . TGTGCCAGCAGTTACCTGGGACAGGGTAATTCACCCCTCCACTTT CASSYLGQGNSPLHF
TRBJ1-2 TRBD1 TRBV3-1/TRBV3-2 . TGTGCCAGCAGCCAAGATCCACTGCAGGGGGGTTTGTCAAGTGGCTACACCTTC CASSQDPLQGGLSSGYTF
TRBJ2-7 . TRBV27 . TGTGCCAGCAGTTCAGGGGGGCCTCGCGAGCAGTACTTC CASSSGGPREQYF
TRBJ2-1 TRBD2 TRBV5-1 . TGCGCCAGCAGCTTGGCAGGGGCCGGGACTAGCGTAGGCTACAATGAGCAGTTCTTC CASSLAGAGTSVGYNEQFF
TRBJ2-3 . TRBV11-2 . TGTGCCACCGGGGGCCAGGGGGGCACAGATACGCAGTATTTT CATGGQGGTDTQYF
TRBJ2-5 . TRBV5-1 . TGCGCCAGCAGCTTGGGCGGGGTGGAGACCCAGTACTTC CASSLGGVETQYF